The rows below give T cell receptor beta chains drawn from one sample of a study of T cell changes during pregnancy in multiple sclerosis. The method was immunoSEQ multiplex PCR; TCRdb's version includes in-frame clones alone and lacks a portion of them. The table has 75,000 to 95,000 clones, around 94% seen once; the top ten hold approximately 1.9%. The starting material was peripheral blood, obtained after pregnancy. Every receptor here comes from a female donor with multiple sclerosis, enrolled in a pregnancy study. The CDR3 runs from the conserved cysteine through the conserved F or W. The D gene is left open where the match is weak. Rows give clone size only sometimes, using once, few, many, or a class for an expanded clone.

J: TRBJ1-2
size: once
D: -
V: TRBV2
CDR3: CASSVEGGANYGYTF
DNA: TGTGCCAGCAGTGTGGAAGGGGGAGCTAACTATGGCTACACCTTC

J: TRBJ2-7
size: -
D: TRBD1
V: TRBV7-2
CDR3: CASSLRDRAYEQYF
DNA: TGTGCCAGCAGCCTCCGGGACAGGGCCTACGAGCAGTACTTC

J: TRBJ2-1
size: -
D: -
V: TRBV10-1
CDR3: CAGPIGPVLFF
DNA: TGCGCCGGCCCTATTGGGCCGGTACTGTTCTTC

J: TRBJ2-7
size: -
D: TRBD1
V: TRBV19
CDR3: CASRTGGQAYEQYF
DNA: TGTGCCAGTAGAACAGGGGGCCAAGCCTACGAGCAGTACTTC

J: TRBJ1-5
size: -
D: -
V: TRBV6-5
CDR3: CASSYSGLTNQPQHF
DNA: TGTGCCAGCAGTTACTCGGGACTGACGAATCAGCCCCAGCATTTT

J: TRBJ2-7
size: -
D: -
V: TRBV21-1
CDR3: CASSKAGTGDSYEQYF
DNA: TGTGCCAGCAGCAAAGCGGGGACAGGGGACTCCTACGAGCAGTACTTC

J: TRBJ1-1
size: -
D: -
V: TRBV5-4
CDR3: CASSSPDRNTEAFF
DNA: TGTGCCAGCAGCTCACCCGACAGGAACACTGAAGCTTTCTTT

J: TRBJ1-2
size: -
D: TRBD1
V: TRBV14
CDR3: CASSQEGWRGPRGDYGYTF
DNA: TGTGCCAGCAGCCAAGAAGGTTGGAGGGGGCCGAGGGGGGACTATGGCTACACCTTC

J: TRBJ2-5
size: -
D: TRBD2
V: TRBV7-7
CDR3: CASSLGSGGQETQYF
DNA: TGTGCCAGCAGCTTGGGTAGCGGGGGCCAAGAGACCCAGTACTTC

J: TRBJ2-5
size: -
D: -
V: TRBV20-1
CDR3: CSPRAEETQYF
DNA: TGCAGCCCGCGGGCAGAAGAGACCCAGTACTTC

J: TRBJ1-1
size: -
D: -
V: TRBV5-1
CDR3: CASSEPGSPFEAFF
DNA: TGCGCCAGCAGCGAACCGGGATCCCCTTTTGAAGCTTTCTTT

J: TRBJ1-2
size: -
D: TRBD1
V: TRBV7-8
CDR3: CASSSRDSFNYGYTF
DNA: TGTGCCAGCAGCTCACGGGACAGTTTTAACTATGGCTACACCTTC

J: TRBJ1-1
size: once
D: -
V: TRBV29-1
CDR3: CSLQGRGTEAFF
DNA: TGCAGCTTACAGGGTAGGGGCACTGAAGCTTTCTTT

J: TRBJ1-2
size: -
D: -
V: TRBV11-2
CDR3: CASSSDIYDSYYGYTF
DNA: TGTGCCAGCAGCTCCGATATCTACGACAGTTACTATGGCTACACCTTC

J: TRBJ1-4
size: -
D: TRBD1
V: TRBV6-5
CDR3: CASRPTGTGGEKLFF
DNA: TGTGCCAGCAGACCAACCGGGACAGGGGGGGAAAAACTGTTTTTT

J: TRBJ1-2
size: -
D: -
V: TRBV25-1
CDR3: CASSYLLGVDGYTF
DNA: TGTGCCAGCAGCTACCTGCTTGGTGTCGATGGCTACACCTTC

J: TRBJ2-5
size: -
D: -
V: TRBV2
CDR3: CASSGRPQETQYF
DNA: TGTGCCAGCAGTGGGCGGCCCCAAGAGACCCAGTACTTC